This T cell receptor (beta chain) was obtained from a study of OX40 agonist ivuxolimab in advanced cancers. Whole-study findings and limits: Researchers did not establish what antigens the expanded peripheral T cells target.

Method: immunoSEQ multiplex PCR; TCRdb's copy keeps in-frame clones and lacks some. The table includes tens of thousands of clones, about 88% detected once. About this clone: Its antigen is not identified.

This CDR3 is 13 amino acids long. Between the trimmed V and J ends, which lost 1 base and 3 bases, there was a span of 10 bases. CDR1 and CDR2 (germline): SQVTM, ANQGSEA. This sequence joins TRBV29-1 and TRBJ2-7; D gene ambiguous. The sample in question was CD4+ or CD8+ T cells sorted from blood, obtained in a trial of the OX40 agonist ivuxolimab. The clonotype comes from an adult with an advanced solid tumor such as melanoma, head and neck, liver or kidney cancer. The DNA of the CDR3 is TGCAGCGTTGAAGTATCGGAAAACTACGAGCAGTACTTC. This encodes CSVEVSENYEQYF.